The TCR beta chain under discussion was sequenced for a study of naive and memory T cell subsets. The germline V gene has CDR1 ENHRY and CDR2 SYGVKD. J was trimmed by 1 base and V by 3 bases; bases with no gene match: 0. The CDR3 spans 14 residues. Study-level results: Potentially, T cell activation and differentiation skew this RNA-based measurement.

About this clonotype itself: Its target is unknown.

The SP2 primer and nested alpha and beta constant region primers amplified ligated cDNA in four rounds. Blood and skin TCR RNA was reverse transcribed with alpha and beta constant primers. In TCRdb, the 5' RACE reads were re-called with MiXCR into one record per CDR3 protein. The table records more than 55,000 distinct CDR3 sequences, 6% to 8% of them present only once. A UMI-containing oligonucleotide was joined by 3' ligation to the TCR cDNA template. Whole blood, approximately 2.3 ml, came from adult healthy volunteers. Unsorted total RNA, roughly 1 to 1000 ng, was DNase treated before reverse transcription.

J is TRBJ2-3 and V is TRBV10-3; TRBD2 aligns across 8 bases. The receptor was isolated from a female donor in good health. The DNA of the CDR3 is TGTGCCATCAGTGAAGCGGGGGGCACAGATACGCAGTATTTT. It specifies CAISEAGGTDTQYF.